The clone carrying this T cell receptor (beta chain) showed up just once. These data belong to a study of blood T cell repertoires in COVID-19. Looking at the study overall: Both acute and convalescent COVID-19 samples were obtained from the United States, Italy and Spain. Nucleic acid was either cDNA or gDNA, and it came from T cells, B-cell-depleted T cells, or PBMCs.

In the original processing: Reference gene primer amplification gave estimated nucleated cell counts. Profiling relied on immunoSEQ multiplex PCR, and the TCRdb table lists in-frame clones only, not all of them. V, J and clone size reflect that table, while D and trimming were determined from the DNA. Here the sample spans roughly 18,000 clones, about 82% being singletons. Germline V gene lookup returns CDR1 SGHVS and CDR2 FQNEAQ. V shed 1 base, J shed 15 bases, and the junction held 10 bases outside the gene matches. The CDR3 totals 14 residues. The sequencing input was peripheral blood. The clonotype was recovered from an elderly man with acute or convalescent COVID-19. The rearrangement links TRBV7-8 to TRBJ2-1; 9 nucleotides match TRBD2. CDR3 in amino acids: CASSLVQTGTSPFF. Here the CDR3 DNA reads TGTGCCAGCAGCTTAGTGCAAACCGGGACTAGCCCGTTCTTC.